The rows below give T cell receptor beta chains drawn from one sample of a study of blood T cell repertoires in COVID-19. Clones were read by immunoSEQ multiplex PCR, and TCRdb kept only the in-frame ones, dropping some. This sample has roughly 170,000 clones; around nine tenths occur once, and the top ten carry roughly 2.5%. The specimen was peripheral blood. The source is a man aged 35-49 years with active or convalescent COVID-19. Each CDR3 is given with its conserved first and last residue. The listing skips clone size in some rows; elsewhere it reads once, few, many or a size class.

V: TRBV19; size: .; CDR3: CASSIDAGTGAPGELFF
V: TRBV19; size: .; CDR3: CASSARGMIFEGETQYF
V: TRBV6-5; size: .; CDR3: CASSYRGGLGQPQHF
V: TRBV10-3; size: .; CDR3: CAIGGGTDTQYF
V: TRBV19; size: .; CDR3: CASSNREMNTEAFF
V: TRBV12-5; size: .; CDR3: CASGFALGGGVIGANVLTF
V: TRBV2; size: .; CDR3: CASSEAEETQYF
V: TRBV10-1; size: .; CDR3: CASRGSGVNGELFF
V: TRBV13; size: .; CDR3: CASSSQGYEQYF
V: TRBV9; size: .; CDR3: CASSGDRKGVETQYF
V: TRBV15; size: .; CDR3: CATSGGQISNQPQHF
V: TRBV5-1; size: once; CDR3: CASSLVPDQPQHF
V: TRBV19; size: .; CDR3: CASSISRGPSPLHF
V: TRBV9; size: .; CDR3: CASSSLTDHSGNTIYF
V: TRBV13; size: .; CDR3: CASSQMATGLIPGANVLTF
V: TRBV15; size: once; CDR3: CATSRDSRVQGNTIYF
V: TRBV7-2; size: .; CDR3: CASSLEGVITDTQYF
V: TRBV28; size: .; CDR3: CASSFGDRAVSYYGYTF
V: TRBV6-5; size: .; CDR3: CASRGQGAGSPLHF
V: TRBV19; size: .; CDR3: CASRLRGDGYTF
V: TRBV9; size: .; CDR3: CASSVVASATNEKLFF
V: TRBV5-1; size: .; CDR3: CASSLDRDIVETQYF
V: TRBV9; size: .; CDR3: CASSGTLAHEKLFF
V: TRBV30; size: .; CDR3: CAWTSRAPGGNQPQHF
V: TRBV21-1; size: .; CDR3: CASSKEEGPRYEQYF
V: TRBV29-1; size: once; CDR3: CSVEVKTRIYGYTF
V: TRBV25-1; size: .; CDR3: CASSELSSGTYNEQFF
V: TRBV6-6; size: .; CDR3: CASSYVSGNSPLHF
V: TRBV2; size: once; CDR3: CASSAPPTDTQYF
V: TRBV15; size: .; CDR3: CATSRGDRVGNTIYF
V: TRBV30; size: .; CDR3: CAWSAGMNTEAFF